Shown below are 18 T cell receptor beta chains from a single sample sequenced in a study of shared clonotypes between healthy human individuals. Repertoires were generated with immunoSEQ multiplex PCR, while TCRdb's copy carries only in-frame clones and drops some. The table shows some 2,500,000 clones, with over 85% occurring only once. The material sequenced was naive CD4+ T cells from PBMCs. The subset was: CD45RA+ positively selected. These TCRs come from a man aged 18 to 35 in good health. Some clones in this sample may be carry-over from other donors' samples.

This chain joins TRBV12-5 and TRBJ2-1; tentative D call: TRBD2 (6 bases). The CDR3 contains 13 residues. V shed 5 bases and J shed 9 bases, with 14 bases lying between them. Germline V gene lookup returns CDR1 LGHNT and CDR2 FRNRAP. CDR3 DNA: TGTGCTAGTGGTCGCGAGGAGGGCGGTGAGCAGTTCTTC. Protein sequence: CASGREEGGEQFF.

Notes on this clone: This sample also contains other DNA sequences that code for the same CDR3. The rearrangement joins TRBV9 to TRBJ2-5; 12 bases are a match to TRBD2. V was clipped by 2 bases and J by 1 base; unmatched bases: 3. In germline, CDR1 is SGDLS, CDR2 YYNGEE. The CDR3 covers 16 residues. The CDR3 DNA is TGTGCCAGCAGCGTCGGACTAGCGGGATCCCAAGAGACCCAGTACTTC. This translates into CASSVGLAGSQETQYF.

This chain uses TRBV28 with TRBJ1-1; D is possibly TRBD1 (5 bases). Deletions cut 5 bases from V and 4 bases from J, with 14 bases between. In germline, CDR1 is MDHEN, CDR2 SYDVKM. CDR3 length: 14 amino acids. The CDR3 bases are TGTGCCAGCAGTCTCCAGGGACGAAGCACTGAAGCTTTCTTT. Encoded protein: CASSLQGRSTEAFF.

The chain uses TRBV2 and TRBJ2-5, with TRBD1 matching over 10 bases. V was clipped by 8 bases and J by 5 bases; unmatched bases: 11. CDR3 length: 15 amino acids. The germline gives CDR1 SNHLY, CDR2 FYNNEI. For the CDR3, the DNA is TGTGCCAGCGGTCTGCTGGGGACAGGGGACGAGACCCAGTACTTC. Translated: CASGLLGTGDETQYF.

V gene TRBV2 combines with J gene TRBJ1-1; 8 nucleotides match TRBD1. The CDR3 totals 18 residues. The ends lost 5 bases at V and 2 bases at J; junction bases unmatched: 16. Per germline, CDR1 SNHLY and CDR2 FYNNEI. CDR3 nucleotides: TGTGCCAGCAGTACAAGAGTGGGGCGGACAGGGCTAAACACTGAAGCTTTCTTT. This codes for CASSTRVGRTGLNTEAFF.

The gene calls are TRBV6-6 and TRBJ1-2; D perhaps matches TRBD1 (5 bases). Germline values: CDR1 MNHNY, CDR2 SVGAGI (reference sequence). Trimming removed 2 bases at V and 7 bases at J, with 17 bases between. The CDR3 runs 15 residues. The CDR3 bases are TGTGCCAGCAGTTACACCCCGGGGCAGGGTGGTGGCTACACCTTC. This sequence encodes CASSYTPGQGGGYTF.

The V gene is TRBV9, the J gene TRBJ2-5; 12 bases are shared with TRBD2. Germline CDR1 reads SGDLS; CDR2 reads YYNGEE. J gave up 5 bases and V 2 bases, and 19 bases lay outside the gene matches. This CDR3 spans 20 amino acids. The CDR3 is CASSVRNEPSGRALSETQYF. DNA for the CDR3: TGTGCCAGCAGCGTGAGGAATGAGCCTAGCGGGAGGGCCTTATCGGAGACCCAGTACTTC.

The V call is TRBV28, the J call TRBJ1-6; no firm D call. Germline-derived CDR1 and CDR2 are MDHEN and SYDVKM. The CDR3 consists of 13 residues. Trimming pared 11 bases from V and 6 bases from J, leaving 14 bases between. CDR3 coding DNA: TGTGCCCTAAGAAGGGAGTCTAATTCACCCCTCCACTTT. Translated: CALRRESNSPLHF.

With regard to this clone: The same CDR3 is also encoded by other DNA sequences in this sample. The CDR3 region has the DNA TGTGCCAGCAGTTTAGGTGAGCAGTTCTTC. Translation gives CASSLGEQFF. V is TRBV28 and J is TRBJ2-1, with D uncertain. Trimming stripped 2 bases from V and 9 bases from J, with 2 bases between. Per the germline V gene, CDR1 is MDHEN and CDR2 is SYDVKM. The CDR3 contains 10 residues.

This sequence joins TRBV6-1 and TRBJ1-2; possibly TRBD1 for D (6 bases). The CDR3 has 15 amino acids. Germline loops: CDR1 MNHNS, CDR2 SASEGT. V lost 5 bases and J 3 bases, leaving 16 bases between the germline ends. The CDR3 nucleotides read TGTGCCAGCAGTTCGCGGACAGTGGGTCACTATGGCTACACCTTC. Protein: CASSSRTVGHYGYTF.

As regards this clone: The same CDR3 arises from other DNA sequences in this sample as well. The chain joins TRBV15 to TRBJ2-7, with D tentatively TRBD2 (6 bases). V was shortened by 1 base and J by 3 bases, with 7 bases between the two germline ends. This CDR3 spans 13 amino acids. The germline CDR1 and CDR2 sequences are LNHNV and YYDKDF (reference sequence). As DNA, the CDR3 is TGTGCCACCAGCAGAGGCGGGAACTACGAGCAGTACTTC. Its translation: CATSRGGNYEQYF. Combining the CDR3 with reference TRBV15 and TRBJ2-7 gives the whole variable domain DAMVIQNPRYQVTQFGKPVTLSCSQTLNHNVMYWYQQKSSQAPKLLFHYYDKDFNNEADTPDNFQSRRPNTSFCFLDIRSPGLGDTAMYLCATSRGGNYEQYFGPGTRLTVT.

The chain carries TRBV5-4 and TRBJ2-7, with TRBD1 identical over 9 bases. The CDR3 is made up of 15 amino acids. Germline loops: CDR1 SGHNT, CDR2 YYREEE (reference sequence). Trimming cost V 0 bases and J 5 bases; bases outside gene matches: 6. CDR3 amino acids: CASSLAVRTGDEQYF. The CDR3 DNA sequence: TGTGCCAGCAGCTTGGCCGTACGGACAGGGGACGAGCAGTACTTC. The complete variable domain, with remaining parts taken from reference TRBV5-4 and TRBJ2-7, reads ETGVTQSPTHLIKTRGQQVTLRCSSQSGHNTVSWYQQALGQGPQFIFQYYREEENGRGNFPPRFSGLQFPNYSSELNVNALELDDSALYLCASSLAVRTGDEQYFGPGTRLTVT.

The chain's CDR3 is CASSQGIRDNPQYF. The CDR3 DNA reads TGCGCCAGCAGCCAAGGGATCCGGGACAATCCGCAGTATTTT. The chain recombines TRBV4-1 with TRBJ2-3, with D perhaps matching TRBD1 (6 bases). This CDR3 spans 14 amino acids. Germline values: CDR1 MGHRA, CDR2 YSYEKL. V lost 1 base, J lost 10 bases, and 15 bases lay in between.

This sequence joins TRBV6-1 and TRBJ2-5; D may correspond to TRBD1 or TRBD2 (5 bases each). Near its end, the DNA agrees better with TRBJ2-7, so the J call may be wrong. The germline V gene has CDR1 MNHNS and CDR2 SASEGT. This CDR3 has 15 amino acids. CDR3 bases: TGTGCCAGCAGCCCTCAGGGAGAGTTCTGGTACGAGCAGTACTTC. Amino acids: CASSPQGEFWYEQYF.

The chain joins TRBV15 to TRBJ1-3; D not certain. Germline values: CDR1 LNHNV, CDR2 YYDKDF (reference sequence). V lost 0 bases and J 2 bases, leaving 11 bases between the germline ends. The CDR3 loop spans 16 amino acids. This CDR3 reads CATSRDGPETGNTIYF. In nucleotides, the CDR3 is TGTGCCACCAGCAGAGATGGGCCAGAGACTGGAAACACCATATATTTT.

This chain joins TRBV2 and TRBJ1-5; D is undetermined. The CDR3 contains 15 residues. Germline values: CDR1 SNHLY, CDR2 FYNNEI. V was shortened by 6 bases and J by 0 bases, with 12 bases between the two germline ends. The CDR3 protein is CASSAGSRSNQPQHF. For the CDR3, the DNA is TGTGCCAGCAGCGCCGGGAGTCGTAGCAATCAGCCCCAGCATTTT.

The J gene is TRBJ2-1, the V gene TRBV2, with D perhaps matching TRBD2 (5 bases). V lost 5 bases to trimming and J lost 4 bases, with 15 bases between them. CDR3 size: 15 residues. Germline-derived CDR1 and CDR2 are SNHLY and FYNNEI. The DNA of the CDR3 is TGTGCCAGCAGTCCCCGCAGCGGACCTTACAATGAGCAGTTCTTC. Translation: CASSPRSGPYNEQFF.

CDR3 in amino acids: CAISDPGEGAYEQYF. The CDR3 nucleotides read TGTGCCATCAGTGACCCAGGGGAGGGAGCCTACGAGCAGTACTTC. V is TRBV10-3 and J is TRBJ2-7; possible D gene TRBD2, 7 bases. The CDR3 spans 15 residues. The germline V and J ends were trimmed by 3 bases and 2 bases, with 14 bases remaining between them. The germline V gene has CDR1 ENHRY and CDR2 SYGVKD.